This T cell receptor beta chain emerged from a study of blood T cell repertoires in COVID-19. Study overall: Researchers got acute and convalescent COVID-19 samples from the United States, Italy and Spain. Sources were T cells, B-cell-depleted T cells, or PBMCs; the material itself was cDNA or gDNA.

Original handling: Reference gene primer amplification gave estimated nucleated cell counts. Assay used: immunoSEQ multiplex PCR; TCRdb lists only in-frame clones, some missing. The V and J calls and clone size were taken over from that table, and D and trimming were inferred from the DNA. The sample has roughly 320,000 clones, 90% seen once. This CDR3 spans 15 amino acids. Germline assignment: CDR1 MDHEN and CDR2 SYDVKM. V lost 1 base, J lost 2 bases, and 4 bases stayed unmatched. Seattle cases were enrolled at active infection and followed longitudinally. This receptor was obtained from a woman aged 45-60 years with COVID-19, enrolled during active disease. Sequenced input: peripheral blood. This chain connects TRBV28 to TRBJ1-1; 7 bases are a match to TRBD1. CDR3 DNA: TGTGCCAGCAGTTTATTTTCAGGGGGAAACACTGAAGCTTTCTTT. Translated, it gives CASSLFSGGNTEAFF.